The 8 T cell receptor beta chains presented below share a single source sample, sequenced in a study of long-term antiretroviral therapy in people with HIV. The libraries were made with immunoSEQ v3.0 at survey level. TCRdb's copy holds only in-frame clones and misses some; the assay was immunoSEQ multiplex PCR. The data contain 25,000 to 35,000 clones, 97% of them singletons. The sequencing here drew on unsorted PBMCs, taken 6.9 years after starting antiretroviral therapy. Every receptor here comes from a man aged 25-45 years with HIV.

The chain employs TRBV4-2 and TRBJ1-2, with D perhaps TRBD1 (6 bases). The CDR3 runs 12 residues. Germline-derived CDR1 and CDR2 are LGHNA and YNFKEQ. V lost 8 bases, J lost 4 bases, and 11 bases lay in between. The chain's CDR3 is CASRGQLYGYTF. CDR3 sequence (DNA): TGTGCCAGCCGCGGACAGCTCTATGGCTACACCTTC.

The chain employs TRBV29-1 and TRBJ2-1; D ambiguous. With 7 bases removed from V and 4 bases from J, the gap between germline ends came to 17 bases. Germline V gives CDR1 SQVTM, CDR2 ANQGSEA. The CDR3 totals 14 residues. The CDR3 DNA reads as TGCAGCGCTGCGTCTCCCGACGCTTACAATGAGCAGTTCTTC. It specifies CSAASPDAYNEQFF.

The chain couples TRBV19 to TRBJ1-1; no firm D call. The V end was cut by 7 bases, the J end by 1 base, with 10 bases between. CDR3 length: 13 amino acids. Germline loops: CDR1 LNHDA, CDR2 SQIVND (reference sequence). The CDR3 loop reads CASKSLPNTEAFF. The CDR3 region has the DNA TGTGCCAGTAAATCACTCCCGAACACTGAAGCTTTCTTT.

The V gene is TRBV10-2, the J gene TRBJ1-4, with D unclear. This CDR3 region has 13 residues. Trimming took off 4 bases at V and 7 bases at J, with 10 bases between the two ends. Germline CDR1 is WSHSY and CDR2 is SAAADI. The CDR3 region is CASSVGATEKLFF. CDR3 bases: TGCGCCAGCAGTGTGGGCGCTACTGAAAAACTGTTTTTT.

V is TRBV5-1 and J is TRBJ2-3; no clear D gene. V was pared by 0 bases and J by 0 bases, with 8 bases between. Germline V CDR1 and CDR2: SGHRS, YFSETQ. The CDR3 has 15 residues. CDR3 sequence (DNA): TGCGCCAGCAGCTTGGCGGAGTATAGCACAGATACGCAGTATTTT. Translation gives CASSLAEYSTDTQYF.

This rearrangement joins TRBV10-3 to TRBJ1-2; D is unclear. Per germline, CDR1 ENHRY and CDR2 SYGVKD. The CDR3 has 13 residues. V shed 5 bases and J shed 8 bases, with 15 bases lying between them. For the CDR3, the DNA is TGTGCCATCAGTTGGGAGGGTCTAGAAGGCTACACCTTC. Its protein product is CAISWEGLEGYTF.

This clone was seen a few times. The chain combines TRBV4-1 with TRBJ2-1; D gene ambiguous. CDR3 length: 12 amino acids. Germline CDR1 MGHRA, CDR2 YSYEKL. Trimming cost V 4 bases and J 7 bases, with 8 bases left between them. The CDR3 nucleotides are TGCGCCAGCAGCCCCACAGTAAATGAGCAGTTCTTC. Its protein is CASSPTVNEQFF.

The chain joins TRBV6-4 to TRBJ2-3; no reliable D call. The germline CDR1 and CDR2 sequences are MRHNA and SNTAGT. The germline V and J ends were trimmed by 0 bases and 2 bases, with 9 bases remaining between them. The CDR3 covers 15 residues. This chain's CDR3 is CASSDSETSTDTQYF. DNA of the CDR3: TGTGCCAGCAGTGACTCGGAAACCTCCACAGATACGCAGTATTTT.